The next 2 T cell receptor beta chains were all read from a single sample in a study of T cell repertoires in cytomegalovirus infection. These TCRs' antigens remain unknown. MiXCR was run by TCRdb on the reads, yielding one entry per CDR3 protein. The table includes roughly 90,000 distinct CDR3 sequences, 20% to 30% detected once. This specimen was CD8+ T cells from cultured PBMCs, taken from culture after CMV antigen stimulation. The receptors shown here come from a human donor in good health (CMV status not recorded). Some clones in this sample may be carry-over from other donors' samples.

This clonotype was observed at least ten times. This chain links TRBV9 with TRBJ2-5; D gene unclear. Germline CDR1 and CDR2: SGDLS and YYNGEE. The V end was cut by 0 bases, the J end by 7 bases, with 10 bases between. This CDR3 comprises 13 residues. In DNA, the CDR3 is TGTGCCAGCAGCGTAGGTCATCCCGGGACCCAGTACTTC. This translates into CASSVGHPGTQYF.

This clonotype was seen a handful of times. The chain recombines TRBV14 with TRBJ2-3, with D tentatively TRBD1 (6 bases). CDR3 length equals 14 residues. Germline values: CDR1 SGHDN, CDR2 FVKESK. V was cut by 0 bases and J by 4 bases, with 8 bases left in between. CDR3 bases: TGTGCCAGCAGCCAAGAAAACAGGGCAGATACGCAGTATTTT. Protein: CASSQENRADTQYF.